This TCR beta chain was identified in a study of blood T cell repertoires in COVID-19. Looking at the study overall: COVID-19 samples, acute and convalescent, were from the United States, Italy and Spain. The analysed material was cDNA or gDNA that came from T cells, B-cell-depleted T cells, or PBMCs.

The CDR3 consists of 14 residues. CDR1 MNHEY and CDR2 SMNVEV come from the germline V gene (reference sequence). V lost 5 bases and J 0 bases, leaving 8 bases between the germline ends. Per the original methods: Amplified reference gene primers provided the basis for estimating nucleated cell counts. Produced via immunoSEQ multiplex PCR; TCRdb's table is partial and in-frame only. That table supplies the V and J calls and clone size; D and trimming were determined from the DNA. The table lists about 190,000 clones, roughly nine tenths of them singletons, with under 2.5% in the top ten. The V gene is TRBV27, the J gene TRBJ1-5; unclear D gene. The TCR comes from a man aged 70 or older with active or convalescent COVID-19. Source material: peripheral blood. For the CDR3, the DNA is TGTGCCAGCAGTCGGTCTTATAGCAATCAGCCCCAGCATTTT. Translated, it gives CASSRSYSNQPQHF.